This passage covers 26 T cell receptor beta chains from one sample sequenced in a study of blood T cell repertoires in COVID-19 (TCRdb year 2020). Library method: the immunoSEQ multiplex PCR assay. The immuneACCESS repertoire file appears here via TCRdb, limited to in-frame rearrangements. These files lack a portion of the clones; in checked studies, under half of the deficit traces to unresolved V genes, and the cause of the others is not known. This sample holds 200,000 to 250,000 clones; 85% to 90% were observed only once. Jointly, the top ten make up 1.2% of the sample. Material: PBMCs or T cells enriched from blood (not recorded which). The receptors were gathered from a man aged 30 to 39 who had recovered from COVID-19.

This chain joins TRBV7-8 and TRBJ2-3; 7 nucleotides match TRBD1. The CDR3 sequence is 13 residues long. Germline V gene data show CDR1 as SGHVS and CDR2 as FQNEAQ. V trimming: 1 base; J trimming: 5 bases; junction bases outside the gene matches: 0. The CDR3 sequence is CASSLGTGDTQYF. The CDR3 bases are TGTGCCAGCAGCTTAGGGACAGGAGATACGCAGTATTTT. The variable domain in full, completed from reference TRBV7-8 and TRBJ2-3, reads GAGVSQSPRYKVAKRGQDVALRCDPISGHVSLFWYQQALGQGPEFLTYFQNEAQLDKSGLPSDRFFAERPEGSVSTLKIQRTQQEDSAVYLCASSLGTGDTQYFGPGTRLTVL.

This sequence joins TRBV15 and TRBJ1-1; D is unresolved. The CDR3 sequence is 13 residues long. Trimming took off 4 bases at V and 5 bases at J, with 11 bases between the two ends. The germline gives CDR1 LNHNV, CDR2 YYDKDF (reference sequence). In DNA form, the CDR3 reads TGTGCCACCAGCACCGGACTGGAGACTGAAGCTTTCTTT. It translates to CATSTGLETEAFF.

The rearrangement joins TRBV28 to TRBJ2-2, with 9 nucleotides matching TRBD1. CDR1 and CDR2 (germline): MDHEN, SYDVKM. The CDR3 sequence is 15 residues long. With V trimmed by 5 bases and J by 4 bases, 5 bases remained unmatched. CDR3 sequence: CASSRDRGVTGELFF. The CDR3 nucleotides read TGTGCCAGCAGTCGAGACAGGGGGGTCACCGGGGAGCTGTTTTTT. Filled out from reference TRBV28 and TRBJ2-2, the complete variable domain reads DVKVTQSSRYLVKRTGEKVFLECVQDMDHENMFWYRQDPGLGLRLIYFSYDVKMKEKGDIPEGYSVSREKKERFSLILESASTNQTSMYLCASSRDRGVTGELFFGEGSRLTVL.

The V gene is TRBV2, the J gene TRBJ1-1; a possible D gene is TRBD1 (6 bases). Germline loops: CDR1 SNHLY, CDR2 FYNNEI. The CDR3 has 13 residues. The V end lost 2 bases, the J end lost 4 bases, and 8 bases lay between the germline ends. CDR3 protein: CASSESRGTEAFF. The CDR3 DNA sequence: TGTGCCAGCAGTGAAAGCAGGGGCACTGAAGCTTTCTTT.

The chain links TRBV15 to TRBJ2-7; no reliable D call. The CDR3 covers 14 residues. From germline, CDR1 is LNHNV and CDR2 YYDKDF (reference sequence). Trimming took 3 bases from V and 4 from J, leaving 13 bases between them. CDR3 sequence reads: CATSRETTLYEQYF. CDR3 sequence (DNA): TGTGCCACCAGCAGGGAAACTACACTATACGAGCAGTACTTC.

J is TRBJ1-1 and V is TRBV28, with D tentatively TRBD1 (6 bases). CDR3 length equals 14 residues. Germline values: CDR1 MDHEN, CDR2 SYDVKM. Trimming stripped 3 bases from V and 7 bases from J, with 15 bases between. The CDR3 protein is CASSFSPNRVEAFF. In DNA, the CDR3 is TGTGCCAGCAGTTTTTCCCCGAACAGGGTTGAAGCTTTCTTT.

The gene calls are TRBV6-1 and TRBJ2-2; D not resolved. CDR1 and CDR2 from the germline V gene are MNHNS and SASEGT. The CDR3 sequence is 15 residues long. The germline V and J ends were trimmed by 3 bases and 0 bases, with 8 bases remaining between them. CDR3 in DNA: TGTGCCAGCAGTGAGCCGGTGACGAACACCGGGGAGCTGTTTTTT. As protein: CASSEPVTNTGELFF.

The chain joins TRBV6-6 to TRBJ2-3, with TRBD2 as a possible D gene (6 bases). CDR1 is MNHNY and CDR2 is SVGAGI in the germline V gene (reference sequence). Trimming stripped 4 bases from V and 3 bases from J, with 8 bases between. There are 13 residues in the CDR3. In DNA, the CDR3 is TGTGCCAGCAGTTGGGGACTGACAGATACGCAGTATTTT. This translates into CASSWGLTDTQYF.

The rearrangement links TRBV1 to TRBJ1-2; TRBD1, the table's D call, lacks a check against the DNA. TRBV1 is given as a pseudogene. CDR3 size: 14 residues. DNA of the CDR3: TGCACCAGCAGCCAAGATACGGACAACCATGGCTACACCTTC. Protein: CTSSQDTDNHGYTF.

This clone was picked up one time. V and J are TRBV11-2 and TRBJ2-7, with 13 nucleotides matching TRBD2. Per germline, CDR1 SGHAT and CDR2 FQNNGV. The CDR3 is 15 residues long. J gave up 6 bases and V 5 bases, and 7 bases lay outside the gene matches. CDR3 DNA: TGTGCCAGCAGCCTTGCGGGACTAGCGGGATCCGAGCAGTACTTC. Encoded protein: CASSLAGLAGSEQYF.

The chain has TRBV7-9 and TRBJ2-7; 7 nucleotides line up with TRBD1. CDR3 length equals 13 residues. The V and J ends lost 2 bases and 5 bases, in that order; junction bases with no gene match: 3. Germline V lookup: CDR1 SEHNR, CDR2 FQNEAQ (reference sequence). The CDR3 coding sequence is TGTGCCAGCAGCTTATACGGGACAGACGAGCAGTACTTC. Translation: CASSLYGTDEQYF.

This clone was found once. The chain recombines TRBV7-2 with TRBJ2-5, with D maybe TRBD1 (6 bases). From germline, CDR1 is SGHTA and CDR2 FQGNSA. V was shortened by 1 base and J by 1 base, with 10 bases between the two germline ends. The CDR3 is 15 amino acids. The CDR3 region has the DNA TGTGCCAGCAGCTTAGGCGTCAGGGGCCAAGAGACCCAGTACTTC. Amino acids: CASSLGVRGQETQYF.

This chain uses TRBV15 with TRBJ1-2; possible D gene TRBD1, 6 bases. V lost 0 bases, J lost 0 bases, and 8 bases lay in between. Germline-derived CDR1 and CDR2 are LNHNV and YYDKDF (reference sequence). CDR3 length equals 15 residues. CDR3 sequence: CATSREQGTNYGYTF. The DNA of the CDR3 is TGTGCCACCAGCAGAGAGCAGGGGACTAACTATGGCTACACCTTC.

The V call is TRBV12-3 or TRBV12-4, the J call TRBJ2-2, with a tentative D call TRBD1 (6 bases). The CDR3 runs 12 residues. V dropped 6 bases and J dropped 7 bases, with 9 bases sitting between them. This CDR3 reads CASSTDSGELFF. The CDR3, as DNA: TGTGCCAGCAGCACGGACAGCGGGGAGCTGTTTTTT.

V and J are TRBV30 and TRBJ1-1; D is unclear. The CDR3 sequence is 15 residues long. The V and J ends lost 0 bases and 4 bases respectively, with 15 bases between them. In germline, CDR1 is GTSNPN, CDR2 SVGIG (reference sequence). The CDR3 is CAWSVSGGLSTEAFF. The CDR3 region has the DNA TGTGCCTGGAGTGTATCAGGAGGGCTGAGCACTGAAGCTTTCTTT.

In this sample, this clone turned up once. The chain recombines TRBV19 with TRBJ1-5; D call uncertain. The CDR3 is made up of 16 amino acids. The germline CDR1 and CDR2 sequences are LNHDA and SQIVND (reference sequence). Trimming stripped 3 bases from V and 0 bases from J, with 12 bases between. The CDR3 is CASSILGDYSNQPQHF. The DNA of the CDR3 is TGTGCCAGTAGTATCCTAGGTGATTATAGCAATCAGCCCCAGCATTTT.

The chain combines TRBV4-3 with TRBJ1-4; tentatively, D is TRBD1 (6 bases). This CDR3 has 16 residues. Trimming removed 1 base from V and 8 bases from J, with 17 bases in between. CDR1 LGHNA and CDR2 YSLEER come from the germline V gene. This CDR3 reads CASSQALTGRIEKLFF. The CDR3 DNA follows: TGCGCCAGCAGCCAAGCCCTGACAGGACGGATCGAAAAACTGTTTTTT.

The chain recombines TRBV19 with TRBJ2-1, with 9 bases identical to TRBD1. This CDR3 region has 14 residues. Trimming took 5 bases from V and 1 from J; bases not matched to a gene: 0. Per the germline V gene, CDR1 is LNHDA and CDR2 is SQIVND (reference sequence). The CDR3 DNA follows: TGTGCCAGTAGTGGGACAGGGTCCTACAATGAGCAGTTCTTC. Its protein product is CASSGTGSYNEQFF.

Only one count was recorded for this clone. The chain couples TRBV7-2 to TRBJ2-5; TRBD2 is a possible D gene (5 bases). This CDR3 contains 14 residues. CDR1 is SGHTA and CDR2 is FQGNSA in the germline V gene. V gave up 6 bases and J gave up 1 base, with 12 bases separating them. Written as DNA, the CDR3 is TGTGCCAGCAGTCCTAGAGGGTTCCAAGAGACCCAGTACTTC. Protein: CASSPRGFQETQYF.

J is TRBJ1-5 and V is TRBV19; tentative D call: TRBD1 (5 bases). Germline V gives CDR1 LNHDA, CDR2 SQIVND (reference sequence). This CDR3 has 12 amino acids. Trimming shortened V by 7 bases and J by 7 bases, and 11 bases separated the two germline ends. The CDR3 nucleotides are TGTGCCAGTATGGGCGGGACCCAGCCCCAGCATTTT. Translating gives CASMGGTQPQHF.

The J gene is TRBJ2-7, the V gene TRBV7-9, with 10 bases fitting TRBD1. This CDR3 has 15 amino acids. From germline, CDR1 is SEHNR and CDR2 FQNEAQ (reference sequence). Unmatched junction bases numbered 8, after V lost 5 bases and J lost 4 bases. The CDR3 here is CASSPGTGDFYEQYF. CDR3 DNA sequence: TGTGCCAGCAGCCCGGGGACAGGGGATTTTTACGAGCAGTACTTC.

The chain has TRBV7-9 and TRBJ1-2; D remains unclear. V was trimmed by 5 bases and J by 0 bases, leaving 4 bases between them. The CDR3 sequence is 12 residues long. Germline assignment: CDR1 SEHNR and CDR2 FQNEAQ (reference sequence). Written as DNA, the CDR3 is TGTGCCAGCAGCCTTTCTAACTATGGCTACACCTTC. Its protein product is CASSLSNYGYTF.

This chain links TRBV27 with TRBJ1-6; 7 nucleotides agree with TRBD1. This CDR3 comprises 15 residues. Germline V gene data show CDR1 as MNHEY and CDR2 as SMNVEV (reference sequence). V was clipped by 6 bases and J by 0 bases; unmatched bases: 2. The CDR3 loop is CASSSGGSYNSPLHF. CDR3 nucleotides: TGTGCCAGCAGCTCAGGGGGCTCCTATAATTCACCCCTCCACTTT.

The chain links TRBV3-1 (or the pseudogene TRBV3-2) to TRBJ2-5; the D is unclear. From germline, CDR1 is LGHDT and CDR2 YNNKEL (reference sequence). The CDR3 contains 12 residues. Trimming cost V 0 bases and J 7 bases, with 6 bases left between them. CDR3 amino acids: CASSQEVGTQYF. In nucleotides, the CDR3 is TGTGCCAGCAGCCAAGAGGTCGGGACCCAGTACTTC.

The chain combines TRBV2 with TRBJ2-1; 13 bases agree with TRBD2. Germline V gene data show CDR1 as SNHLY and CDR2 as FYNNEI. CDR3 length equals 15 residues. V lost 6 bases and J lost 9; bases outside the gene matches: 8. CDR3 protein: CASSYGLAGEGEQFF. The CDR3 DNA follows: TGTGCCAGCAGCTACGGACTAGCGGGGGAGGGTGAGCAGTTCTTC.

This clone occurred once. This chain's CDR3 is CASTQRRGRTDTQYF. The CDR3 nucleotides are TGTGCCAGCACCCAGAGGCGGGGGCGAACGGATACGCAGTATTTT. The chain combines TRBV6-5 with TRBJ2-3; D is perhaps TRBD2 (7 bases). Germline V gives CDR1 MNHEY, CDR2 SVGAGI. CDR3 length: 15 residues. V was shortened by 7 bases and J by 6 bases, with 20 bases between the two germline ends.